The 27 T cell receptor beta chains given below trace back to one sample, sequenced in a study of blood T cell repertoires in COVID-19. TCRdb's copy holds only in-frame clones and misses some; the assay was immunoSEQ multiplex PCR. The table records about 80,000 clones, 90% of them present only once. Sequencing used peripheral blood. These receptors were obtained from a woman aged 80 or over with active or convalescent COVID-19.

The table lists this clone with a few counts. CDR3 sequence: CASSSRGTGELFF. As DNA, the CDR3 is TGTGCCAGCAGCTCGCGCGGCACCGGGGAGCTGTTTTTT. The V call is TRBV3-1 (or the pseudogene TRBV3-2), the J call TRBJ2-2, with unresolved D. CDR3 length equals 13 residues. CDR1 and CDR2 (germline): LGHDT, YNNKEL (reference sequence). V was pared by 5 bases and J by 4 bases, with 8 bases between.

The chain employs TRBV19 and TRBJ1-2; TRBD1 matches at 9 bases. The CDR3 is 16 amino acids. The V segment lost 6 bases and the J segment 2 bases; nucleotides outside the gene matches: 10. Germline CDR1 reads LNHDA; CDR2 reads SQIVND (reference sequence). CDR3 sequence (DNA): TGTGCCAGTAGCCGCACCGGGACAGGGACAAACTATGGCTACACCTTC. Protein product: CASSRTGTGTNYGYTF.

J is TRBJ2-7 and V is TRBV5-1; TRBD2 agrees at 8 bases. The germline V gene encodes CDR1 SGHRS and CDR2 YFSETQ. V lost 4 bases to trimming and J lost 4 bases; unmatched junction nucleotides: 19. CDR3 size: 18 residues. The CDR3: CASSAIPSGGEGLYEQYF. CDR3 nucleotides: TGCGCCAGCAGCGCCATCCCATCGGGGGGGGAGGGCCTTTACGAGCAGTACTTC. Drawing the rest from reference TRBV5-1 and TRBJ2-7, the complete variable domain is KAGVTQTPRYLIKTRGQQVTLSCSPISGHRSVSWYQQTPGQGLQFLFEYFSETQRNKGNFPGRFSGRQFSNSRSEMNVSTLELGDSALYLCASSAIPSGGEGLYEQYFGPGTRLTVT.

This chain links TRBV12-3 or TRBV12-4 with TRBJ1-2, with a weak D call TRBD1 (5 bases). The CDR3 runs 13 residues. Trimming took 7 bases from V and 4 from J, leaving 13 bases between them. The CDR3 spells CASTQAGRYGYTF. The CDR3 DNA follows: TGTGCCAGCACCCAGGCAGGGCGCTATGGCTACACCTTC.

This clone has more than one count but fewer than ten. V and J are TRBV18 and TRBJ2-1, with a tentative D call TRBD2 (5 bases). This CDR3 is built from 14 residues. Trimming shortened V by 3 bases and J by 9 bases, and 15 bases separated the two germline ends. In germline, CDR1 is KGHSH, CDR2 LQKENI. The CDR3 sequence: CASSPRQRFGEQFF. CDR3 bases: TGTGCCAGCTCACCTCGTCAGCGGTTTGGTGAGCAGTTCTTC.

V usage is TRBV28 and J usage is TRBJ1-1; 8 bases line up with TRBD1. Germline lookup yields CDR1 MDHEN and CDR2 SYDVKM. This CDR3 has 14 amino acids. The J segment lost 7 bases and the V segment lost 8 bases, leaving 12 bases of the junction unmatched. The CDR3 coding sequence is TGTGCCAGCGCCCGTACCGGGACAGGCCGTGAAGCTTTCTTT. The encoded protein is CASARTGTGREAFF.

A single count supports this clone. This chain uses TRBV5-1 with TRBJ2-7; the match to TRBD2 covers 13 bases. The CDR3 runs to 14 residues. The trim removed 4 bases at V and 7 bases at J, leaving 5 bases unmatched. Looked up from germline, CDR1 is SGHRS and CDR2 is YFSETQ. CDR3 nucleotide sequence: TGCGCCAGCAGCCCGGGACTAGCGGGGAGGGAGCAGTACTTC. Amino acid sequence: CASSPGLAGREQYF.

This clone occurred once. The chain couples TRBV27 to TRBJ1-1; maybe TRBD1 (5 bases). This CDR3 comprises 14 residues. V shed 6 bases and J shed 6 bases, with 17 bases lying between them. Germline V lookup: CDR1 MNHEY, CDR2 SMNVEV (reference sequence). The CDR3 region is CASRSGGEIAEAFF. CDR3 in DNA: TGTGCCAGCAGATCGGGGGGGGAAATCGCTGAAGCTTTCTTT.

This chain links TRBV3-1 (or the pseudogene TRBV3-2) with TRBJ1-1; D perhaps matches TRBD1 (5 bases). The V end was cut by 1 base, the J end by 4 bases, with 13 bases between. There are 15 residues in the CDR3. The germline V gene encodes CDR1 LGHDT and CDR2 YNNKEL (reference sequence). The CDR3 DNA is TGTGCCAGCAGCCAAGTCACAGGCCAGGGCACTGAAGCTTTCTTT. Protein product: CASSQVTGQGTEAFF.

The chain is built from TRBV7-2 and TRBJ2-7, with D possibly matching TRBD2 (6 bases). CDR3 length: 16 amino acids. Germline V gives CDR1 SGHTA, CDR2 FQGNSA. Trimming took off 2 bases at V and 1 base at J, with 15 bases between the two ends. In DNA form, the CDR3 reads TGTGCCAGCAGCTTAAATGGCGGGAACCCTTCCTACGAGCAGTACTTC. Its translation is CASSLNGGNPSYEQYF.

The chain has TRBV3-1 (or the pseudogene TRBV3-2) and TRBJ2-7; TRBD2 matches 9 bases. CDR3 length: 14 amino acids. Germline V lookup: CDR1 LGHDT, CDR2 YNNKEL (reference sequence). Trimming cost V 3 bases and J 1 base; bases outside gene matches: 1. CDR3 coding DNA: TGTGCCAGCAGCCAGGCGGGAGGGTCCTACGAGCAGTACTTC. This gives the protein CASSQAGGSYEQYF.

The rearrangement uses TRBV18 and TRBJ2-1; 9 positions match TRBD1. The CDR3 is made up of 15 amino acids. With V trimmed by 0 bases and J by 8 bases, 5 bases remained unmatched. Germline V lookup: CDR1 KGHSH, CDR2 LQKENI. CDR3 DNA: TGTGCCAGCTCACCACCCGGGACAGGGCCCTATGAGCAGTTCTTC. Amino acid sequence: CASSPPGTGPYEQFF. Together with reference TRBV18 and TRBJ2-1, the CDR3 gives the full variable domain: NAGVMQNPRHLVRRRGQEARLRCSPMKGHSHVYWYRQLPEEGLKFMVYLQKENIIDESGMPKERFSAEFPKEGPSILRIQQVVRGDSAAYFCASSPPGTGPYEQFFGPGTRLTVL.

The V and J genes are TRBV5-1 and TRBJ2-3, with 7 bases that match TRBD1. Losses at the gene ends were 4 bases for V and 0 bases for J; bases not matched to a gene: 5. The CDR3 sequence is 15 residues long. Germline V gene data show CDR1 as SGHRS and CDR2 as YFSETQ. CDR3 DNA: TGCGCCAGCAGCACCACAGGGGTCAGCACAGATACGCAGTATTTT. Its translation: CASSTTGVSTDTQYF.

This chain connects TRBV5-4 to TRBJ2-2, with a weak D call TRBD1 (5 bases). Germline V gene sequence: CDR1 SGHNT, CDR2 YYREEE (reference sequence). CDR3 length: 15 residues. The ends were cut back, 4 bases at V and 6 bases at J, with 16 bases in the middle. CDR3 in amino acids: CASSRGQGGAGELFF. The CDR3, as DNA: TGTGCCAGCAGCAGGGGCCAGGGTGGTGCCGGGGAGCTGTTTTTT.

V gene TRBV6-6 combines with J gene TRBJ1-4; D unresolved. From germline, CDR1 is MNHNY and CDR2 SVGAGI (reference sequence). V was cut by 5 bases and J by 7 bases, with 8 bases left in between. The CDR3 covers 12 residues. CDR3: CASSPKSEKLFF. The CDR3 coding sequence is TGTGCCAGCAGTCCCAAGAGTGAAAAACTGTTTTTT.

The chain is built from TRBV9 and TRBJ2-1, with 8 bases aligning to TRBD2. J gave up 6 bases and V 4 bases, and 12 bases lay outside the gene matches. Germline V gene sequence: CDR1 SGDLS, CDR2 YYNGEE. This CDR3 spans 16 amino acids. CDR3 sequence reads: CASSPREGGSSNEQFF. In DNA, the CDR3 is TGTGCCAGCAGCCCTCGGGAGGGCGGGAGTAGCAATGAGCAGTTCTTC.

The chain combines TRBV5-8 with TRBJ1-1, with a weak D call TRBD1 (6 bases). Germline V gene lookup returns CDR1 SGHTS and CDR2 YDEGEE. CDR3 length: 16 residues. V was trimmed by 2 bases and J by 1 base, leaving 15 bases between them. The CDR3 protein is CASSFRTGHGNTEAFF. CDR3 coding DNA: TGTGCCAGCAGCTTCAGAACGGGACACGGGAACACTGAAGCTTTCTTT. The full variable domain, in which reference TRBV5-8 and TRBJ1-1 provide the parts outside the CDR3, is EAGVTQSPTHLIKTRGQQATLRCSPISGHTSVYWYQQALGLGLQFLLWYDEGEERNRGNFPPRFSGRQFPNYSSELNVNALELEDSALYLCASSFRTGHGNTEAFFGQGTRLTVV.

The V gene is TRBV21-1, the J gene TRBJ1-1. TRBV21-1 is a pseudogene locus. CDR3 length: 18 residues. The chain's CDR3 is CASSTDSTGTSLPLAAFF. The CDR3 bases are TGTGCCAGCAGCACCGACTCTACCGGGACTTCCCTACCCCTTGCAGCTTTCTTT.

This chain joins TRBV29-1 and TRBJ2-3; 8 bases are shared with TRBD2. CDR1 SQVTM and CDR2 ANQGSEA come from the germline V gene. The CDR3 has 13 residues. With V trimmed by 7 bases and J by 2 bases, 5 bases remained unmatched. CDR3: CSARLAYTDTQYF. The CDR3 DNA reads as TGCAGCGCAAGACTAGCGTACACAGATACGCAGTATTTT.

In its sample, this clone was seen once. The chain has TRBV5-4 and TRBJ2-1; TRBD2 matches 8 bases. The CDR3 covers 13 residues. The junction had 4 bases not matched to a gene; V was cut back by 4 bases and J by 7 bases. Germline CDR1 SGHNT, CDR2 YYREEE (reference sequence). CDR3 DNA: TGTGCCAGCAGCGAAAGACTAGCGAATGAGCAGTTCTTC. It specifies CASSERLANEQFF.

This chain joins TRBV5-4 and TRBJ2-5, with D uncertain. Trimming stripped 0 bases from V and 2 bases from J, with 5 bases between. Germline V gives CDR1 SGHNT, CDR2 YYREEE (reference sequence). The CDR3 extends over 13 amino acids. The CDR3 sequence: CASSLDRQETQYF. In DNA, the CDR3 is TGTGCCAGCAGCTTGGACAGACAAGAGACCCAGTACTTC.

The CDR3 nucleotides read TGCGCCAGCAGCTACCGGGGACTGAACACAGATACGCAGTATTTT. Encoded protein: CASSYRGLNTDTQYF. The rearrangement joins TRBV5-1 to TRBJ2-3; the D gene is possibly TRBD2 (6 bases). CDR1 and CDR2 (germline): SGHRS, YFSETQ. Between the trimmed V and J ends, which lost 3 bases and 2 bases, there was a span of 13 bases. The CDR3 runs 15 residues.

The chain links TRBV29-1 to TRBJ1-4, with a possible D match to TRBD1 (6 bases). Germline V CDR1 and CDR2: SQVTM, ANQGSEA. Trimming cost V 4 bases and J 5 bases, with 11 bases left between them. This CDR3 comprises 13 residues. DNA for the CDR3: TGCAGCGTTGGCTGGGGGCGGAATGAAAAACTGTTTTTT. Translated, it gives CSVGWGRNEKLFF.

CDR3 sequence reads: CASSLDRGRTGELFF. The CDR3 region has the DNA TGTGCCAGCAGCTTAGATCGCGGGCGCACCGGGGAGCTGTTTTTT. The chain employs TRBV13 and TRBJ2-2; maybe TRBD2 (5 bases). Trimming left V 1 base short and J 4 bases short, with 10 bases between. Germline-derived CDR1 and CDR2 are PRHDT and FYEKMQ (reference sequence). CDR3 length: 15 amino acids.

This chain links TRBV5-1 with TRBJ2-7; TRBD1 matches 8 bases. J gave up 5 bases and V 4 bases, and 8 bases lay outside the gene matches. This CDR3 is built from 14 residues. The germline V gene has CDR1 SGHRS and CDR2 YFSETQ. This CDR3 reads CASSTGQGTHEQYF. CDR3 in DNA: TGCGCCAGCAGCACTGGACAGGGCACTCACGAGCAGTACTTC.

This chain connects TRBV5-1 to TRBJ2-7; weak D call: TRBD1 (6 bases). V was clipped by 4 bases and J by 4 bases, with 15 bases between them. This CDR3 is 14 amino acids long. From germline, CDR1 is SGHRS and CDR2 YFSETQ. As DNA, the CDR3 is TGCGCCAGCAGCCAAACAGGGTTCTCTTACGAGCAGTACTTC. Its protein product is CASSQTGFSYEQYF.

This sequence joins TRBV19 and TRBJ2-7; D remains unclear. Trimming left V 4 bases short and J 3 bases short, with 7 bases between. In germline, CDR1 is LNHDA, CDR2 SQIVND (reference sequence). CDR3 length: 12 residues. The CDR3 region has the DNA TGTGCCAGTAGTACACAGAACTACGAGCAGTACTTC. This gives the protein CASSTQNYEQYF.